Listed here are 9 T cell receptor beta chains from one sample, sequenced in a study of T-cell reconstitution after alpha-beta-depleted transplantation in children. During its preparation, the TCRbeta library received unique molecular identifiers. TCRdb fed the PCR reads into MiXCR, producing one record per CDR3 protein. The sample holds about 260,000 distinct CDR3 sequences, around 7.5% seen once. The sample consisted of PBMCs, mostly from graft donor cells, taken 180 days after TCRalphabeta/CD19-depleted stem cell transplant. These receptors were taken from a male patient younger than 18 who had a stem cell transplant for acute lymphoblastic leukemia, so the T cells may come from the graft donor.

About this clonotype: A much larger clone is a single base away; this may be a read error. The genes are TRBV7-9 and TRBJ2-7; 10 bases fit TRBD2. CDR1 and CDR2 (germline): SEHNR, FQNEAQ (reference sequence). The CDR3 spans 15 residues. Trimming removed 4 bases from V and 4 bases from J; junction bases left unmatched: 7. CDR3 in amino acids: CASSSVAGGKYEQYF. In DNA, the CDR3 is TGTGCCAGCAGCTCAGTAGCGGGGGGTAAATACGAGCAGTACTTC.

This clonotype was observed at least ten times. The chain carries TRBV28 and TRBJ1-1; TRBD1 might be the D (5 bases). V lost 6 bases and J 5 bases, leaving 10 bases between the germline ends. The CDR3 contains 12 residues. Germline V lookup: CDR1 MDHEN, CDR2 SYDVKM. This CDR3 reads CASSGGNTEAFF. The CDR3 coding sequence is TGTGCCAGCAGCGGGGGGAATACTGAAGCTTTCTTT.

At least ten counts were recorded for this clonotype. V is TRBV19 and J is TRBJ1-1; 7 positions agree with TRBD1. V dropped 4 bases and J dropped 1; count of bases not matched to a gene: 12. Germline CDR1 reads LNHDA; CDR2 reads SQIVND (reference sequence). The CDR3 sequence is 17 residues long. CDR3 protein: CASSTTRRTGGNTEAFF. CDR3 in DNA: TGTGCCAGTAGTACAACCCGGAGGACAGGTGGGAACACTGAAGCTTTCTTT.

The table lists this clonotype with many counts. CDR3 region: CASSLAGAGGETQYF. DNA of the CDR3: TGCGCCAGCAGCTTGGCGGGGGCGGGAGGAGAGACCCAGTACTTC. The chain has TRBV5-1 and TRBJ2-5; TRBD2 matches 8 bases. CDR3 length equals 15 residues. With V trimmed by 0 bases and J by 4 bases, 5 bases remained unmatched. The germline V gene has CDR1 SGHRS and CDR2 YFSETQ.

This clonotype was seen at least ten times. The rearrangement uses TRBV20-1 and TRBJ1-1; D gene uncertain. The germline V gene encodes CDR1 DFQATT and CDR2 SNEGSKA (reference sequence). Trimming removed 6 bases at V and 4 bases at J, with 12 bases between. The CDR3 is 12 residues long. For the CDR3, the DNA is TGCAGTGCCTTAGTTTGGAGCACTGAAGCTTTCTTT. Translating gives CSALVWSTEAFF.

This clonotype was recorded at least ten times. V is TRBV7-8 and J is TRBJ2-1; either TRBD1 or TRBD2 may fit D (5 bases each). The V end was cut by 4 bases, the J end by 1 base, with 11 bases between. CDR1 and CDR2 from the germline V gene are SGHVS and FQNEAQ. The CDR3 extends over 15 amino acids. The CDR3 protein is CASSSGRGSYNEQFF. The CDR3 nucleotides are TGTGCCAGCAGCTCGGGACGGGGATCCTACAATGAGCAGTTCTTC.

This clonotype was detected many times. This sequence joins TRBV2 and TRBJ2-7; D is unresolved. This CDR3 comprises 13 residues. CDR1 SNHLY and CDR2 FYNNEI come from the germline V gene. Trimming took 9 bases from V and 3 from J, leaving 15 bases between them. The chain's CDR3 is CASLLGSSYEQYF. CDR3 coding DNA: TGTGCCAGTCTCCTTGGTAGTAGCTACGAGCAGTACTTC. The whole variable domain, filled in from reference TRBV2 and TRBJ2-7, reads EPEVTQTPSHQVTQMGQEVILRCVPISNHLYFYWYRQILGQKVEFLVSFYNNEISEKSEIFDDQFSVERPDGSNFTLKIRSTKLEDSAMYFCASLLGSSYEQYFGPGTRLTVT.

This clonotype was recorded at least ten times. The chain couples TRBV20-1 to TRBJ2-4, with D unclear. This CDR3 is 11 amino acids long. Trimming shortened V by 2 bases and J by 7 bases, and 6 bases separated the two germline ends. The V gene's germline CDR1 is DFQATT and CDR2 SNEGSKA (reference sequence). Here the CDR3 reads CSARSGNIQYF. The CDR3 DNA sequence: TGCAGTGCTAGAAGTGGGAACATTCAGTACTTC.

This clonotype came up many times. The J gene is TRBJ1-4, the V gene TRBV4-2, with no clear D. The CDR3 sequence is 16 residues long. Per the germline V gene, CDR1 is LGHNA and CDR2 is YNFKEQ. V gave up 0 bases and J gave up 8 bases, with 16 bases separating them. The CDR3 DNA follows: TGTGCCAGCAGCCAAGATACCCGGACGGAGGCGGAAAAACTGTTTTTT. Translating gives CASSQDTRTEAEKLFF.